This T cell receptor beta chain is from a study of T-cell memory formation after mild COVID-19. Study conclusions and caveats: That cross-reactive memory joined was suggested by some responding clones appearing in pre-infection memory.

This clonotype was observed many times. What it binds is unknown. Looked up from germline, CDR1 is SEHNR and CDR2 is FQNEAQ (reference sequence). V lost 1 base, J lost 0 bases, and 10 bases lay in between. The CDR3 has 16 residues. TCRdb reprocessed the 5' RACE reads via MiXCR and lists one record per CDR3 protein. The sample includes roughly 340,000 distinct CDR3 sequences, approximately 22% seen only once; the top ten take under 25%. The V and J genes are TRBV7-9 and TRBJ2-1; D possibly corresponds to TRBD1 (5 bases). The clonotype comes from a man younger than 35 who had mild COVID-19 (a few samples of this study predate the infection). Cell type and time point are not known. Sequenced input: PBMCs or a T cell subset sorted from them (not recorded which). The CDR3 loop is CASSLGGGISYNEQFF. The DNA for the CDR3 is TGTGCCAGCAGCTTAGGGGGCGGAATCTCCTACAATGAGCAGTTCTTC.